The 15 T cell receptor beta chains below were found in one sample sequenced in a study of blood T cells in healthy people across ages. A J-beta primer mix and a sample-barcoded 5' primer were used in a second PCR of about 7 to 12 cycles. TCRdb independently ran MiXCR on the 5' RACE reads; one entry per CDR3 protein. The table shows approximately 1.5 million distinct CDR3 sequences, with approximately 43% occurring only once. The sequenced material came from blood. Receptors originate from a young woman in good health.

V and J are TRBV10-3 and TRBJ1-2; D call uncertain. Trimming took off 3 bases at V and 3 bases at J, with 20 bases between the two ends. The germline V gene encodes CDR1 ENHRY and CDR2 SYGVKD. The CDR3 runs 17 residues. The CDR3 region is CAISEPMEFGEDYGYTF. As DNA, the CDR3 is TGTGCCATCAGTGAACCAATGGAATTTGGGGAGGACTATGGCTACACCTTC.

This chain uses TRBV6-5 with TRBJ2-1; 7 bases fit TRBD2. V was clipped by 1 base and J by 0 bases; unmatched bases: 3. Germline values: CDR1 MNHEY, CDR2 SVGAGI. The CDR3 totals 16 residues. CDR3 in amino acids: CASSYWGGGSYNEQFF. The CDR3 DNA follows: TGTGCCAGCAGTTACTGGGGGGGAGGCTCCTACAATGAGCAGTTCTTC.

Here the CDR3 DNA reads TGTGCCAGCAGCAGCGACCCTCTCTACAGGGCTAAGAACACTGAAGCTTTCTTT. As protein: CASSSDPLYRAKNTEAFF. V usage is TRBV7-9 and J usage is TRBJ1-1, with a tentative D call TRBD1 (6 bases). This CDR3 is built from 18 residues. With 5 bases removed from V and 1 base from J, the gap between germline ends came to 23 bases. Germline CDR1 SEHNR, CDR2 FQNEAQ (reference sequence).

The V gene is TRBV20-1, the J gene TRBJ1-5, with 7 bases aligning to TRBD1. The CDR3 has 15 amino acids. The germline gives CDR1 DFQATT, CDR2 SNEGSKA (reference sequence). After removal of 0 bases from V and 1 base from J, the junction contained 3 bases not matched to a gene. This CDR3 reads CSARDAGGSNQPQHF. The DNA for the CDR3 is TGCAGTGCTAGAGATGCAGGGGGAAGCAATCAGCCCCAGCATTTT.

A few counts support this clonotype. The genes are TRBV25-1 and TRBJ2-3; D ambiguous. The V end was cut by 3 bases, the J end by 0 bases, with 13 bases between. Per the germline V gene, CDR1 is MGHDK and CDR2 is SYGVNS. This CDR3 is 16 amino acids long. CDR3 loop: CASSDRRQASTDTQYF. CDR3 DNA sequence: TGTGCCAGCAGTGATAGGAGACAAGCTAGCACAGATACGCAGTATTTT.

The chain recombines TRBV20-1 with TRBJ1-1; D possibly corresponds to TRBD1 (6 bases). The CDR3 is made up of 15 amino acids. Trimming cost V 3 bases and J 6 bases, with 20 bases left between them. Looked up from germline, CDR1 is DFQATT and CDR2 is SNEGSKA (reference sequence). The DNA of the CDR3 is TGCAGTGCTAGGGCGGACAGAGCGACACTTGCTGAAGCTTTCTTT. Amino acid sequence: CSARADRATLAEAFF.

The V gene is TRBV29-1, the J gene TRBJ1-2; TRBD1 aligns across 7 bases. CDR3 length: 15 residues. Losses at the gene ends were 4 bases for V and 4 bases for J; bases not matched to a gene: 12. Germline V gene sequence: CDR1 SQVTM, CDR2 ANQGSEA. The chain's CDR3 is CSVVQGGAFGYGYTF. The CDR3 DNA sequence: TGCAGCGTTGTCCAGGGGGGCGCCTTTGGCTATGGCTACACCTTC.

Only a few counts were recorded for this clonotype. The chain's CDR3 is CASRRAGSSYEQYF. The CDR3 nucleotides are TGTGCCAGCAGAAGAGCGGGCTCCTCCTACGAGCAGTACTTC. The chain carries TRBV12-3 or TRBV12-4 and TRBJ2-7; D is perhaps TRBD2 (6 bases). The CDR3 loop spans 14 amino acids. Trimming cost V 6 bases and J 0 bases, with 12 bases left between them.

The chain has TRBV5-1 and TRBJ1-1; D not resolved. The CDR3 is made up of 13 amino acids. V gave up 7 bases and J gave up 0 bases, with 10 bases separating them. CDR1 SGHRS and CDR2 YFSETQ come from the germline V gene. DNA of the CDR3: TGCGCCAGCGCAGACACCATGAACACTGAAGCTTTCTTT. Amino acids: CASADTMNTEAFF.

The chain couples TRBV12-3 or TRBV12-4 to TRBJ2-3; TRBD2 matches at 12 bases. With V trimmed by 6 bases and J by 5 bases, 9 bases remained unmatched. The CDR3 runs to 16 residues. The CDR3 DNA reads TGTGCCAGCAGGATCGGACTAGCGGGATTGGTAGATACGCAGTATTTT. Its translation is CASRIGLAGLVDTQYF.

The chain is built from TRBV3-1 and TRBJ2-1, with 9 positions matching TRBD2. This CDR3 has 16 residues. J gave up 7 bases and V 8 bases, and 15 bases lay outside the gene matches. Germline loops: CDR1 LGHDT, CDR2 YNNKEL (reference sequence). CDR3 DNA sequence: TGTGCCAGCGGATCAGTGCGGGGGGGTACTAAGAATGAGCAGTTCTTC. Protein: CASGSVRGGTKNEQFF.

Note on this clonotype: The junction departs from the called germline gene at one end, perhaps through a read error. CDR3 sequence: CASSFLVAANKQFF. CDR3 bases: TGTGCCAGCAGCTTTTTGGTAGCGGCCAATAAGCAGTTCTTC. The chain has TRBV7-9 and TRBJ2-1; maybe TRBD2 (6 bases). CDR3 length: 14 amino acids. Germline lookup yields CDR1 SEHNR and CDR2 FQNEAQ (reference sequence).

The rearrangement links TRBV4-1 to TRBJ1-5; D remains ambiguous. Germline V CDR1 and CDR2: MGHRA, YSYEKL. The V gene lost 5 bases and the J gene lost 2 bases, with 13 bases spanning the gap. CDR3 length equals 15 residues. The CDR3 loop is CASSRTLGGNQPQHF. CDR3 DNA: TGCGCCAGCAGCAGGACCCTAGGAGGCAATCAGCCCCAGCATTTT.

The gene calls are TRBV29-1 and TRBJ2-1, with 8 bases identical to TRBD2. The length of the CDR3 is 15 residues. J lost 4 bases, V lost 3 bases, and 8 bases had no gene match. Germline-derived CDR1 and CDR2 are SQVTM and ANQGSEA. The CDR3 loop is CSVDGGGGVYNEQFF. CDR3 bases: TGCAGCGTTGACGGGGGGGGCGGGGTTTACAATGAGCAGTTCTTC.

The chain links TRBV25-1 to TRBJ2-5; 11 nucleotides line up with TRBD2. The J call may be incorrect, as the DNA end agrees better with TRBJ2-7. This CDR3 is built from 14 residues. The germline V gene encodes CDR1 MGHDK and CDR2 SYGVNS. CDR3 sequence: CASSEASGRNEQYF. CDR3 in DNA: TGTGCCAGCAGTGAGGCTAGCGGGAGGAACGAGCAGTACTTC.